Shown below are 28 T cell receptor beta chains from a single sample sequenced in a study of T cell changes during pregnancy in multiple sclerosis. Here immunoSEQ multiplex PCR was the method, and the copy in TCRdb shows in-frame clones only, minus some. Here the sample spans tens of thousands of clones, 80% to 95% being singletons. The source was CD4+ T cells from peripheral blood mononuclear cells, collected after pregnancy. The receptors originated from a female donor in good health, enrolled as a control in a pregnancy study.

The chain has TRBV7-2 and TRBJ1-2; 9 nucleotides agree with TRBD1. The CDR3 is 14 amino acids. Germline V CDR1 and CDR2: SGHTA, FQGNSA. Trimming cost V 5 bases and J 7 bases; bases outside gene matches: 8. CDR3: CASSAGQGEFGYTF. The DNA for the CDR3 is TGTGCCAGCAGCGCGGGACAGGGCGAGTTTGGCTACACCTTC.

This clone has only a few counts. The CDR3 DNA follows: TGTGCCAGCAGCGGCAGGGATAATTCACCCCTCCACTTT. Its translation: CASSGRDNSPLHF. The V call is TRBV6-5, the J call TRBJ1-6, with D possibly being TRBD1 (5 bases). Trimming took 6 bases from V and 5 from J, leaving 8 bases between them. This CDR3 contains 13 residues. Per germline, CDR1 MNHEY and CDR2 SVGAGI.

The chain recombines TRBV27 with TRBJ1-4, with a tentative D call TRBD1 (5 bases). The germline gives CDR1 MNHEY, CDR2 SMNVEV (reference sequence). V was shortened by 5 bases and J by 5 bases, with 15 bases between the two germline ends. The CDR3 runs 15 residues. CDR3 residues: CASSPREGRNEKLFF. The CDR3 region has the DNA TGTGCCAGCAGTCCCCGGGAGGGGAGGAATGAAAAACTGTTTTTT.

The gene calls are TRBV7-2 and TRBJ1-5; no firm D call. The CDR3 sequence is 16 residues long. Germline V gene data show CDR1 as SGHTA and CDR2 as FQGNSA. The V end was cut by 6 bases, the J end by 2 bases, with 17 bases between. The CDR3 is CASSVSESAGNQPQHF. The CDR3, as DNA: TGTGCCAGCAGTGTTTCCGAAAGCGCTGGCAATCAGCCCCAGCATTTT.

The CDR3 sequence is CASRTGGDEKLFF. CDR3 nucleotide sequence: TGTGCCAGCAGAACAGGGGGCGATGAAAAACTGTTTTTT. The chain couples TRBV28 to TRBJ1-4; 9 positions agree with TRBD1. Germline V gives CDR1 MDHEN, CDR2 SYDVKM. V was pared by 6 bases and J by 6 bases, with 2 bases of the junction left unmatched. There are 13 residues in the CDR3. Looking up the rest from reference TRBV28 and TRBJ1-4 gives the full variable domain: DVKVTQSSRYLVKRTGEKVFLECVQDMDHENMFWYRQDPGLGLRLIYFSYDVKMKEKGDIPEGYSVSREKKERFSLILESASTNQTSMYLCASRTGGDEKLFFGSGTQLSVL.

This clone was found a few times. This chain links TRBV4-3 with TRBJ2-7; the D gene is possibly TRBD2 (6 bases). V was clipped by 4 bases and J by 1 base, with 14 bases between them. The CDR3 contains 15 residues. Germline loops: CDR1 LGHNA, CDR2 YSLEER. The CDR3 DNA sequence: TGCGCCAGCAGCCTGAACCCCGGGGGATCCTACGAGCAGTACTTC. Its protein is CASSLNPGGSYEQYF.

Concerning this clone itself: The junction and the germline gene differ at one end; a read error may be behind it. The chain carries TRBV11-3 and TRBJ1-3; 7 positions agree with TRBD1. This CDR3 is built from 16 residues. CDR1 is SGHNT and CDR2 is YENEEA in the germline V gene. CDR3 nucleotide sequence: TGTGCCAGCAGGGACGAAATATCCCCTAGGGACAGCTTTAATTTCTTT. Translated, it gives CASRDEISPRDSFNFF.

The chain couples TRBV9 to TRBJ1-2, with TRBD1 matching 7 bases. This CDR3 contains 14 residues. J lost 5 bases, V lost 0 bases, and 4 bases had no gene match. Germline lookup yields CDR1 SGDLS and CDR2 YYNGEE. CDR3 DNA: TGTGCCAGCAGCGTAGGTCAGGGGGAATATGGCTACACCTTC. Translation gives CASSVGQGEYGYTF.

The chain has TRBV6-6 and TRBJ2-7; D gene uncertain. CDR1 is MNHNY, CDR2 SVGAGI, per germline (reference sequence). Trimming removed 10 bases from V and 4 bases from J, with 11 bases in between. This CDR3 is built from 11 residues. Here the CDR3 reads CATRSSYEQYF. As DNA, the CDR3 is TGTGCCACCCGGAGTTCTTACGAGCAGTACTTC.

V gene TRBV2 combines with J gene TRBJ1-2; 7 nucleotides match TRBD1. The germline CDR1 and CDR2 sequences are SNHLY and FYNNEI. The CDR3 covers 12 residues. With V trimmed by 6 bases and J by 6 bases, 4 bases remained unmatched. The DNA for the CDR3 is TGTGCCAGCAGGAGGGGGCCGGATGGCTACACCTTC. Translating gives CASRRGPDGYTF.

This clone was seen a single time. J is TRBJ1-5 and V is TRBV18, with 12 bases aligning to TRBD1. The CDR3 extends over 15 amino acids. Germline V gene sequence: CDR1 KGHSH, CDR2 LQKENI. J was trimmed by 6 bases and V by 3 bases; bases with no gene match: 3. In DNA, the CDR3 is TGTGCCAGCTCACCTGGGACAGGGGGCACTCAGCCCCAGCATTTT. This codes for CASSPGTGGTQPQHF.

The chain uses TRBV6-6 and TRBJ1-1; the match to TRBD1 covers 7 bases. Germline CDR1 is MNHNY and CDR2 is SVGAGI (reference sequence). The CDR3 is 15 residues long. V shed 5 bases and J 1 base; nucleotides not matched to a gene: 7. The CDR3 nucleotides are TGTGCCAGCAGTCCCGAACAGGGGAGGAACACTGAAGCTTTCTTT. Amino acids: CASSPEQGRNTEAFF.

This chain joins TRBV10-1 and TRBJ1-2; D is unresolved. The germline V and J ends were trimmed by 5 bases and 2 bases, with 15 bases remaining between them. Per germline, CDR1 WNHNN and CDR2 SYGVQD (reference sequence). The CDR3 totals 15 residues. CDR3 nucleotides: TGCGCCAGCAGTTACCCCCCATCGGAGAACTATGGCTACACCTTC. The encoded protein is CASSYPPSENYGYTF.

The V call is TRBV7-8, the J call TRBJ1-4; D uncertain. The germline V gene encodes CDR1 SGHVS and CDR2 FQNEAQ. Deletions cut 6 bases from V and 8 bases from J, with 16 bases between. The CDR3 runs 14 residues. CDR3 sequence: CASSYTTRGEKLFF. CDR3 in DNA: TGTGCCAGCAGTTACACTACCAGAGGAGAAAAACTGTTTTTT.

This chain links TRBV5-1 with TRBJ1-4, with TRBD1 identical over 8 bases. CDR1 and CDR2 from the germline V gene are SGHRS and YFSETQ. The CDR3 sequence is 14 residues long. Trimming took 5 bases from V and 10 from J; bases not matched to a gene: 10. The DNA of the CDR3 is TGCGCCAGCAGAACACAGGGGGGACCGGGAAAACTGTTTTTT. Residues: CASRTQGGPGKLFF.

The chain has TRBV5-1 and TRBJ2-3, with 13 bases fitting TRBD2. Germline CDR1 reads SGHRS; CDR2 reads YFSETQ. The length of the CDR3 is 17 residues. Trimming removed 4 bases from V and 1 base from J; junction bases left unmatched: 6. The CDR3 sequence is CASSPPGTSGGTDTQYF. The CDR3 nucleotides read TGCGCCAGCAGCCCCCCCGGGACTAGCGGGGGCACAGATACGCAGTATTTT.

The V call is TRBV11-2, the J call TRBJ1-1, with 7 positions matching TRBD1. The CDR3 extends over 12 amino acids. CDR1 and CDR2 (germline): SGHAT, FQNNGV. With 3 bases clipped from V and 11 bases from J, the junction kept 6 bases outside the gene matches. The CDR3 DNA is TGTGCCAGCAGCTTCAGACAGGGACGGGCTTTCTTT. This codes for CASSFRQGRAFF.

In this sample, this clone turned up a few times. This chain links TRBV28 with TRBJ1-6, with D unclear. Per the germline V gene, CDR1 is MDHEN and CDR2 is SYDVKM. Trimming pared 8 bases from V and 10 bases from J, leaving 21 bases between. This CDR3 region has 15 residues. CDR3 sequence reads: CASGGSGAGGSPLHF. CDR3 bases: TGTGCCAGCGGAGGATCAGGAGCAGGAGGGTCACCCCTCCACTTT.

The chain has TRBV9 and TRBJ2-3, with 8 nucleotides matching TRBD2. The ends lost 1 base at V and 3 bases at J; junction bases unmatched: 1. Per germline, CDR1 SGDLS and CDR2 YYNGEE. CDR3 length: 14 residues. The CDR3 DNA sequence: TGTGCCAGCAGCGTACGGGGGGGGACAGATACGCAGTATTTT. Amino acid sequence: CASSVRGGTDTQYF.

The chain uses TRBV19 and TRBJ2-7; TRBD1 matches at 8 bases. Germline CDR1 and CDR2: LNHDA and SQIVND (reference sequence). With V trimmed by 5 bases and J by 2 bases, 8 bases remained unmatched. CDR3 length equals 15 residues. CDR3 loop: CASSPGGGRTYEQYF. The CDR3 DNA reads TGTGCCAGTAGTCCAGGGGGCGGTAGGACCTACGAGCAGTACTTC.

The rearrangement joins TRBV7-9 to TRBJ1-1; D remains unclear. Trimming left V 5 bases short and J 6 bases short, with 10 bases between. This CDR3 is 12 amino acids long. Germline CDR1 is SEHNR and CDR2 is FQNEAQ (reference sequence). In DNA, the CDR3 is TGTGCCAGCAGCCGCGCGGGCGCTGAAGCTTTCTTT. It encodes CASSRAGAEAFF.

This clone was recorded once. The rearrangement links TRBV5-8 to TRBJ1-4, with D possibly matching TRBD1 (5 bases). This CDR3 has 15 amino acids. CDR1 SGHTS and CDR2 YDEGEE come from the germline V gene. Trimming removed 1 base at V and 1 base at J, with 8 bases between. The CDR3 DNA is TGTGCCAGCAGCTTGCCGGGGGGAACTAATGAAAAACTGTTTTTT. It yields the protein CASSLPGGTNEKLFF.

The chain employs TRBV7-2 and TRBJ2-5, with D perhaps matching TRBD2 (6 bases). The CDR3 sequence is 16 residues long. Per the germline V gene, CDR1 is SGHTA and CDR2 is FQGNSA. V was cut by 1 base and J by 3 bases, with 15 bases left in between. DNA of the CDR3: TGTGCCAGCAGCTTAGAGGGAGCGGGTATGAAAGAGACCCAGTACTTC. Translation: CASSLEGAGMKETQYF. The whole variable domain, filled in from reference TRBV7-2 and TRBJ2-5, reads GAGVSQSPSNKVTEKGKDVELRCDPISGHTALYWYRQSLGQGLEFLIYFQGNSAPDKSGLPSDRFSAERTGGSVSTLTIQRTQQEDSAVYLCASSLEGAGMKETQYFGPGTRLLVL.

The CDR3 DNA reads as TGTGCCAGCAGCGCCAACAGGGGCACGAACACCGGGGAGCTGTTTTTT. It specifies CASSANRGTNTGELFF. The V call is TRBV11-3, the J call TRBJ2-2; the match to TRBD1 covers 7 bases. The ends lost 5 bases at V and 0 bases at J; junction bases unmatched: 6. Germline V CDR1 and CDR2: SGHNT, YENEEA. This CDR3 is built from 16 residues.

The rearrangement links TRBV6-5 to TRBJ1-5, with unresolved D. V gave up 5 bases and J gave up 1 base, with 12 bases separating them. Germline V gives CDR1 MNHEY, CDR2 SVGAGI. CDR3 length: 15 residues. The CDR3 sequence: CASSQVAVSNQPQHF. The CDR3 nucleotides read TGTGCCAGCAGTCAGGTGGCCGTGAGCAATCAGCCCCAGCATTTT.

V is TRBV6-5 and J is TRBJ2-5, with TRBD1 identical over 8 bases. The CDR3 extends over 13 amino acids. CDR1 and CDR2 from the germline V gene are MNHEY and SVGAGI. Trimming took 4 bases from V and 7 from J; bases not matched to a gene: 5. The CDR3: CASSSDRVRTQYF. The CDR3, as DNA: TGTGCCAGCAGTTCGGACAGGGTGCGGACCCAGTACTTC.

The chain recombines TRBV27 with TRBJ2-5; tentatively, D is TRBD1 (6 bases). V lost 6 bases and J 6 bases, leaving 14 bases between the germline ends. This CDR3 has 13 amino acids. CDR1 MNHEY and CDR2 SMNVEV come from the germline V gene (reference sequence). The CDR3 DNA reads TGTGCCAGCAGAAAAAACAGGGTCCAGACCCAGTACTTC. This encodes CASRKNRVQTQYF.

The CDR3 sequence: CASSPGYYNSPLHF. The CDR3 bases are TGTGCCAGCAGCCCAGGGTATTATAATTCACCCCTCCACTTT. The V call is TRBV7-2, the J call TRBJ1-6; D perhaps matches TRBD1 (5 bases). The CDR3 totals 14 residues. Between the trimmed V and J ends, which lost 5 bases and 4 bases, there was a span of 9 bases. The germline V gene encodes CDR1 SGHTA and CDR2 FQGNSA.